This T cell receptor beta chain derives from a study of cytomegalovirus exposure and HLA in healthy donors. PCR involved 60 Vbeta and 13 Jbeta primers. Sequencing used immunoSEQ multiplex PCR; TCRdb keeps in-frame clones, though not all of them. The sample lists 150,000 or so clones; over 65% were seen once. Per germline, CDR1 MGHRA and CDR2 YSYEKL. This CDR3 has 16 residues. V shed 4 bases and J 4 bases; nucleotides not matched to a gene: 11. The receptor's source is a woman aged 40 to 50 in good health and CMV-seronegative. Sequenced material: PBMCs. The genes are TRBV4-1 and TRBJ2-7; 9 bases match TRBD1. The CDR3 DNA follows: TGCGCCAGCAGCCCTAGGCGGACAGGGGAAAGTTACGAGCAGTACTTC. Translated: CASSPRRTGESYEQYF.